A selection of T cell receptor beta chains follows, all from one sample in a study of blood T cell repertoires in COVID-19. The method was immunoSEQ multiplex PCR; TCRdb's version includes in-frame clones alone and lacks a portion of them. The sample has under 150,000 clones; 70% to 90% are singletons. The source material was peripheral blood. All receptors come from a woman aged 45-60 years with acute or convalescent COVID-19. CDR3s include the opening cysteine and the closing phenylalanine or tryptophan.

>TRBV7-9
CASSLVTGQDIQYF
>TRBV7-2
CASSSGTAGNTIYF
>TRBV10-2
CASSELTGGRETQYF
>TRBV2
CASSEEQGLGKLFF
>TRBV28
CASSKFILVGQGAGNEQFF
>TRBV6-1
CASSEEGAVRLYNEQFF
>TRBV2
CASSDRNYGYTF
>TRBV20-1
CSASSVQGTTDTQYF
>TRBV6-6
CASAAPGSIGETQYF
>TRBV6-5
CASSTGTDNYGYTF
>TRBV30
CAWSSGQETQYF
>TRBV4-3
CASSQDERSRETQYF
>TRBV6-5
CASSTRGPGANVLTF
>TRBV5-1
CASSPSQGDSSNTIYF
>TRBV24-1
CATNSGVTDTQYF
>TRBV7-9
CASSLAPAGEHTDTQYF
>TRBV30
CAWYRSRSGNTIYF
>TRBV7-2
CASSLLDIPNEQFF
>TRBV24-1
CATSDYTGGGETQYF
>TRBV28
CASSGQGSQNEKLFF
>TRBV20-1
CTAALVEAFF
>TRBV13
CASSFQGALTYEQYF
>TRBV27
CASSYEGQGFDGYTF
>TRBV5-6
CASSLRGQARGYTF
>TRBV7-3
CASSLFSGGGGETQYF
>TRBV5-4
CASSLARQGNTGELFF
>TRBV6-5
CASSSTSRSSYEQYF
>TRBV7-9
CASSLVGQVNQPQHF
>TRBV27
CASSWEAYNSPLHF
>TRBV6-6
CASTPYGGDPTGELFF
>TRBV14
CASSQPAGTEAFF
>TRBV5-6
CASSKTGTGQPQHF
>TRBV30
CAWSPSGETQYF
>TRBV29-1
CSTSSGGRETQYF
>TRBV28
CASRSGQGNEQFF
>TRBV30
CACGRPYNEQFF
>TRBV6-5
CASSWGSSNQPQHF
>TRBV23-1
CASSQSHRNYGYTF
>TRBV5-6
CASSRDRGAGGYTF
>TRBV7-3
CASSLTGEPYNSPLHF
>TRBV9
CASSAGQGPLSGNTIYF
>TRBV28
CASTLAPRREQFF
>TRBV4-1
CASSGTGSARELFF